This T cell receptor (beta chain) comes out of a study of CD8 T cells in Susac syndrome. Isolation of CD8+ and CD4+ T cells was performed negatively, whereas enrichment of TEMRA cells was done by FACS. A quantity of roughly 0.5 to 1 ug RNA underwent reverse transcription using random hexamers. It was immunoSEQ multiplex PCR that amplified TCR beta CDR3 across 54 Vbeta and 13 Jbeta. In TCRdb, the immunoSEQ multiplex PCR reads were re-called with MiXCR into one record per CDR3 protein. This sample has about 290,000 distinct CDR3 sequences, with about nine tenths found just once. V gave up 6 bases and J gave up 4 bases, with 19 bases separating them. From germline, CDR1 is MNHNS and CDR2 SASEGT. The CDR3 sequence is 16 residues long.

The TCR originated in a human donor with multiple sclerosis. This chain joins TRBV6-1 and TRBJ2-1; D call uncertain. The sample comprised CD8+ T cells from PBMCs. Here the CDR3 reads CASSPSIGRIYNEQFF. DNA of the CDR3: TGTGCCAGCAGCCCATCAATCGGACGGATATACAATGAGCAGTTCTTC.